Listed below are T cell receptor beta chains from one sample, sequenced in a study of blood T cell repertoires in COVID-19. The method was immunoSEQ multiplex PCR; TCRdb's version includes in-frame clones alone and lacks a portion of them. This table has a few hundred thousand clones, around 84% appearing once. The sequenced sample consisted of peripheral blood. These receptors were collected from a man aged 35-49 years who had recovered from COVID-19. Both conserved end residues are part of each CDR3. A D gene is named only where the DNA matches it firmly. Size is stated for part of the rows, as once, few or many counts, or as a class when the clone is expanded.

V gene: TRBV6-2/TRBV6-3
D gene: -
J gene: TRBJ2-3
clone size: few
CDR3 protein: CASSYRGLESDTQYF
CDR3 DNA: TGTGCCAGCAGTTACCGAGGTTTGGAGTCAGATACGCAGTATTTT

V gene: TRBV19
D gene: TRBD2
J gene: TRBJ2-1
clone size: -
CDR3 protein: CASNSGAGAYNEQFF
CDR3 DNA: TGTGCCAGTAACTCGGGAGCGGGAGCCTACAATGAGCAGTTCTTC

V gene: TRBV18
D gene: -
J gene: TRBJ2-7
clone size: -
CDR3 protein: CASSSGGTYEQYF
CDR3 DNA: TGTGCCAGCTCGTCCGGCGGTACCTACGAGCAGTACTTC

V gene: TRBV19
D gene: TRBD1
J gene: TRBJ2-7
clone size: once
CDR3 protein: CASSSSGTGTVEQYF
CDR3 DNA: TGTGCCAGTAGTTCATCCGGGACAGGGACGGTCGAGCAGTACTTC

V gene: TRBV29-1
D gene: -
J gene: TRBJ2-5
clone size: -
CDR3 protein: CSSFGGSAVQETQYF
CDR3 DNA: TGCAGCTCCTTTGGGGGCAGCGCAGTTCAAGAGACCCAGTACTTC

V gene: TRBV19
D gene: -
J gene: TRBJ2-7
clone size: -
CDR3 protein: CASSIGPDLPSYEQYF
CDR3 DNA: TGTGCCAGTAGTATAGGTCCGGACTTACCGTCCTACGAGCAGTACTTC

V gene: TRBV10-1
D gene: -
J gene: TRBJ1-1
clone size: once
CDR3 protein: CASRQAMNTEAFF
CDR3 DNA: TGCGCCAGTCGACAGGCCATGAACACTGAAGCTTTCTTT

V gene: TRBV6-6
D gene: -
J gene: TRBJ2-5
clone size: -
CDR3 protein: CASKPIQGETQYF
CDR3 DNA: TGTGCCAGCAAACCAATCCAGGGTGAGACCCAGTACTTC

V gene: TRBV7-2
D gene: -
J gene: TRBJ2-7
clone size: -
CDR3 protein: CASSLVGGPTGGEQYF
CDR3 DNA: TGTGCCAGCAGCTTAGTTGGCGGGCCCACCGGGGGCGAGCAGTACTTC

V gene: TRBV10-3
D gene: -
J gene: TRBJ2-5
clone size: -
CDR3 protein: CAISAATGDKETQYF
CDR3 DNA: TGTGCCATCAGTGCGGCCACCGGGGATAAAGAGACCCAGTACTTC

V gene: TRBV3-1/TRBV3-2
D gene: TRBD1
J gene: TRBJ2-3
clone size: -
CDR3 protein: CASSLSPGTAQYF
CDR3 DNA: TGTGCCAGCAGCCTCTCCCCCGGGACAGCGCAGTATTTT

V gene: TRBV11-2
D gene: -
J gene: TRBJ1-2
clone size: -
CDR3 protein: CASSSQGEGYTF
CDR3 DNA: TGTGCCAGCAGCTCCCAGGGCGAGGGCTACACCTTC

V gene: TRBV5-4
D gene: TRBD2
J gene: TRBJ2-1
clone size: -
CDR3 protein: CASRTRREGYNEQFF
CDR3 DNA: TGTGCCAGCAGAACACGGCGGGAGGGTTACAATGAGCAGTTCTTC

V gene: TRBV3-1/TRBV3-2
D gene: TRBD1
J gene: TRBJ2-7
clone size: -
CDR3 protein: CASSQGTKDRAAAISYEQYF
CDR3 DNA: TGTGCCAGCAGCCAAGGGACTAAGGACAGGGCCGCCGCTATCTCCTACGAGCAGTACTTC

V gene: TRBV2
D gene: -
J gene: TRBJ2-2
clone size: -
CDR3 protein: CASRRGQPTNTGELFF
CDR3 DNA: TGTGCCAGCAGAAGAGGACAGCCCACGAACACCGGGGAGCTGTTTTTT

V gene: TRBV19
D gene: TRBD2
J gene: TRBJ2-3
clone size: -
CDR3 protein: CASSIDPPTSGTPRLTDTQYF
CDR3 DNA: TGTGCCAGTAGTATAGACCCTCCTACTAGCGGGACACCCCGACTCACAGATACGCAGTATTTT